The 4 T cell receptor beta chains below come from one sample, sequenced in a study of OX40 agonist ivuxolimab in advanced cancers. Clones were sequenced by immunoSEQ multiplex PCR, and TCRdb holds only the in-frame ones, with some missing. The table records fewer than 50,000 clones, 80% to 85% of them present only once. The sequenced sample was CD4+ or CD8+ T cells sorted from blood, obtained in a trial of the OX40 agonist ivuxolimab. These receptors were collected from an adult with an advanced solid tumor such as melanoma, head and neck, liver or kidney cancer.

The chain links TRBV5-5 to TRBJ1-5, with 9 nucleotides matching TRBD1. The J segment lost 6 bases and the V segment lost 1 base, leaving 5 bases of the junction unmatched. The germline gives CDR1 SGHKS, CDR2 YYEKEE (reference sequence). The CDR3 has 15 residues. The CDR3, as DNA: TGTGCCAGCAGCTTGACAGGGGGCAATAGTCAGCCCCAGCATTTT. It specifies CASSLTGGNSQPQHF.

This chain joins TRBV5-4 and TRBJ2-7; the match to TRBD1 covers 9 bases. This CDR3 region has 13 residues. With 2 bases clipped from V and 7 bases from J, the junction kept 4 bases outside the gene matches. Germline V gene data show CDR1 as SGHNT and CDR2 as YYREEE (reference sequence). The CDR3 sequence is CASSLQGAREQYF. For the CDR3, the DNA is TGTGCCAGCAGCTTACAGGGGGCGCGTGAGCAGTACTTC.

The rearrangement joins TRBV11-3 to TRBJ2-1; TRBD1 matches 10 bases. CDR1 SGHNT and CDR2 YENEEA come from the germline V gene. This CDR3 has 14 amino acids. Losses at the gene ends were 5 bases for V and 8 bases for J; bases not matched to a gene: 6. The CDR3 spells CASSARDRGYEQFF. CDR3 bases: TGTGCCAGCAGCGCCCGGGACAGGGGTTATGAGCAGTTCTTC.

V and J are TRBV4-1 and TRBJ2-3; D is unclear. Germline assignment: CDR1 MGHRA and CDR2 YSYEKL. This CDR3 contains 16 residues. The ends were cut back, 4 bases at V and 2 bases at J, with 16 bases in the middle. This CDR3 reads CASSRTGGVYTDTQYF. CDR3 nucleotide sequence: TGCGCCAGCAGCCGTACGGGTGGGGTTTACACAGATACGCAGTATTTT.